The text below deals with one TCR beta chain. Its antigen is still unknown. The method was immunoSEQ multiplex PCR; TCRdb's version includes in-frame clones alone and lacks a portion of them. The table has tens of thousands of clones, 88% seen once. The CDR3 extends over 14 amino acids. Per germline, CDR1 SQVTM and CDR2 ANQGSEA. The germline V and J ends were trimmed by 3 bases and 3 bases, with 14 bases remaining between them. This sample was included in a study of T cell responses to AZD1222 COVID-19 vaccine. About the study: Some second doses came at about 4 weeks and others at about 12 weeks; these were pooled.

Study results and caveats: White British donors predominated, females outnumbered males, and clonal diversity was possibly underestimated. Spike-spanning, vaccine-associated CD4 TCRs were dominant at 160-218 and 743-854. Two AZD1222 administrations were followed by greater Spike-specific TCR breadth and depth.

The V and J genes are TRBV29-1 and TRBJ1-1; D is unclear. This sequence originates from an adult in good health. The material was peripheral blood, obtained on day 0 of AZD1222 vaccination. The CDR3: CSVDWGTADTEAFF. Written as DNA, the CDR3 is TGCAGCGTTGATTGGGGAACCGCGGACACTGAAGCTTTCTTT.